The rows below give T cell receptor beta chains drawn from one sample of a study of T cell responses to AZD1222 COVID-19 vaccine. Repertoires were generated with immunoSEQ multiplex PCR, while TCRdb's copy carries only in-frame clones and drops some. The table shows 100,000 to 150,000 clones, with roughly 92% occurring only once. Source: peripheral blood, taken on day 0 of AZD1222 vaccination. These receptors came from an adult in good health. The CDR3 runs from the conserved cysteine through the conserved F or W. D genes are given only for firm matches. Only some rows state a clone size, as once, few, many or a class for expanded clones.

>.|TRBV30|TRBJ2-6|.
CAWTLGGSGANVLTF
TGTGCCTGGACCCTGGGAGGATCTGGGGCCAACGTCCTGACTTTC
>TRBD1|TRBV5-5|TRBJ1-4|.
CASSLVWDRGNEKLFF
TGTGCCAGCAGCTTGGTTTGGGACAGGGGTAATGAAAAACTGTTTTTT
>TRBD1|TRBV18|TRBJ2-6|.
CASSPRTGGGSGANVLTF
TGTGCCAGCTCACCCCGGACAGGGGGCGGCTCTGGGGCCAACGTCCTGACTTTC
>TRBD1|TRBV5-1|TRBJ1-6|.
CASSPGQSSYNSPLHF
TGCGCCAGCAGCCCGGGACAGAGCTCCTATAATTCACCCCTCCACTTT
>.|TRBV7-9|TRBJ2-5|.
CASSGDGTKTQYF
TGTGCCAGCAGCGGAGACGGGACAAAGACCCAGTACTTC
>.|TRBV19|TRBJ2-3|.
CASSTAGTPLSTDTQYF
TGTGCCAGTAGTACGGCCGGGACACCGCTGTCCACAGATACGCAGTATTTT
>.|TRBV6-6|TRBJ2-1|.
CASSYPANNEQFF
TGTGCCAGCAGTTACCCAGCGAACAATGAGCAGTTCTTC
>TRBD2|TRBV11-1|TRBJ2-1|.
CASSSGTSGYNEQFF
TGTGCCAGCAGCTCCGGGACTAGCGGCTACAATGAGCAGTTCTTC
>.|TRBV2|TRBJ1-2|.
CASSEGPYGYTF
TGTGCCAGCAGTGAAGGCCCGTATGGCTACACCTTC
>.|TRBV7-9|TRBJ2-3|.
CASSPEVFTDTQYF
TGTGCCAGCAGCCCGGAGGTTTTCACAGATACGCAGTATTTT
>.|TRBV19|TRBJ1-1|.
CASSIMGAKAFF
TGTGCCAGTAGTATAATGGGAGCCAAAGCTTTCTTT
>.|TRBV7-9|TRBJ1-2|.
CASSLLDGGRYGYTF
TGTGCCAGCAGCCTACTTGACGGAGGCCGCTATGGCTACACCTTC
>.|TRBV27|TRBJ1-1|.
CASSLIRNTEAFF
TGTGCCAGCAGTTTAATCCGGAACACTGAAGCTTTCTTT
>.|TRBV11-3|TRBJ2-7|.
CASSSTYEQYF
TGTGCCAGCAGCTCAACGTACGAGCAGTACTTC
>.|TRBV6-2/TRBV6-3|TRBJ2-7|.
CATSYSLEQYF
TGTGCCACCAGTTACTCACTCGAGCAGTACTTC
>.|TRBV4-3|TRBJ2-7|.
CASSQETGSSFEQYF
TGCGCCAGCAGCCAAGAAACCGGGAGCTCTTTCGAGCAGTACTTC
>TRBD2|TRBV11-2|TRBJ2-5|.
CASMTGTSGKETQYF
TGTGCCAGCATGACCGGGACTAGCGGGAAGGAGACCCAGTACTTC
>.|TRBV18|TRBJ1-5|.
CASSPDRDQPQHF
TGTGCCAGCTCACCCGACAGAGATCAGCCCCAGCATTTT
>.|TRBV19|TRBJ1-5|.
CASSIWGAGNQPQHF
TGTGCCAGTAGTATCTGGGGGGCCGGCAATCAGCCCCAGCATTTT
>.|TRBV9|TRBJ1-1|.
CASSVGGDIITEAFF
TGTGCCAGCAGCGTAGGTGGGGACATAATCACTGAAGCTTTCTTT
>TRBD1|TRBV19|TRBJ1-5|.
CASSISTGGQPQHF
TGTGCCAGTAGTATCTCGACAGGGGGCCAGCCCCAGCATTTT
>.|TRBV15|TRBJ1-4|once
CATSSESEKLFF
TGTGCCACCAGCAGTGAGAGTGAAAAACTGTTTTTT
>TRBD1|TRBV30|TRBJ1-2|.
CAWSTGTGATNYGYTF
TGTGCCTGGAGTACCGGGACAGGGGCGACTAACTATGGCTACACCTTC
>TRBD2|TRBV4-1|TRBJ2-5|.
CASSQGLAVSQETQYF
TGCGCCAGCAGCCAAGGTCTAGCGGTCTCCCAAGAGACCCAGTACTTC
>.|TRBV24-1|TRBJ1-1|once
CATSDPPSNTEAFF
TGTGCCACCAGTGATCCGCCCAGCAACACTGAAGCTTTCTTT
>.|TRBV7-9|TRBJ1-1|.
CASIPYAGTEAFF
TGTGCCAGCATCCCCTACGCGGGCACTGAAGCTTTCTTT
>TRBD2|TRBV29-1|TRBJ2-3|.
CSVALGRVTDTQYF
TGCAGCGTTGCGTTGGGGAGGGTCACAGATACGCAGTATTTT
>.|TRBV28|TRBJ1-5|.
CASSLGPNNQPQHF
TGTGCCAGCAGTTTAGGCCCCAATAATCAGCCCCAGCATTTT
>.|TRBV4-3|TRBJ2-3|.
CASSQALVGSDTQYF
TGCGCCAGCAGCCAAGCCCTGGTGGGGTCGGATACGCAGTATTTT
>.|TRBV27|TRBJ1-4|few
CASSHRGPPEKLFF
TGTGCCAGCAGCCATCGGGGACCCCCTGAAAAACTGTTTTTT
>TRBD2|TRBV30|TRBJ2-7|.
CAWSTGLDGYEQYF
TGTGCCTGGAGTACGGGACTAGATGGCTACGAGCAGTACTTC
>.|TRBV5-6|TRBJ1-1|.
CASSLGVQTVNTEAFF
TGTGCCAGCAGTTTAGGGGTTCAGACGGTGAACACTGAAGCTTTCTTT
>TRBD1|TRBV6-6|TRBJ1-2|.
CASSQKQGAYGYTF
TGTGCCAGCAGTCAAAAGCAGGGGGCCTATGGCTACACCTTC
>.|TRBV28|TRBJ1-2|.
CASSLVPRSGLYGYTF
TGTGCCAGCAGTTTAGTCCCCCGCTCCGGCCTCTATGGCTACACCTTC
>TRBD1|TRBV5-6|TRBJ1-1|.
CASSLGGPEWAFF
TGTGCCAGCAGCTTAGGGGGCCCCGAATGGGCTTTCTTT
>TRBD2|TRBV19|TRBJ2-1|few
CATRLKPSGGPYNEQFF
TGTGCCACCCGATTAAAGCCTAGCGGGGGGCCCTACAATGAGCAGTTCTTC
>.|TRBV18|TRBJ2-3|.
CASSLGGNTDTQYF
TGTGCCAGCTCACTTGGGGGAAACACAGATACGCAGTATTTT
>.|TRBV7-3|TRBJ1-1|.
CASSYDVNTEAFF
TGTGCCAGCAGCTATGACGTTAACACTGAAGCTTTCTTT
>.|TRBV7-8|TRBJ1-5|.
CASSFSGGLGQPQHF
TGTGCCAGCAGCTTCTCGGGGGGTCTCGGTCAGCCCCAGCATTTT
>.|TRBV19|TRBJ1-2|.
CASSTGESNYGYTF
TGTGCCAGTAGTACCGGGGAATCTAACTATGGCTACACCTTC
>TRBD1|TRBV25-1|TRBJ2-1|.
CASSSTGGRGHNEQFF
TGTGCCAGCAGTTCCACAGGGGGCCGGGGCCACAATGAGCAGTTCTTC
>TRBD1|TRBV7-9|TRBJ2-6|.
CASSLGQGNLLSGANVLTF
TGTGCCAGCAGCCTCGGACAGGGAAACCTCCTCTCTGGGGCCAACGTCCTGACTTTC
>.|TRBV6-5|TRBJ1-1|.
CASKGSYTLNLAFF
TGTGCCAGCAAGGGCAGCTATACACTGAATTTAGCTTTCTTT
>TRBD2|TRBV28|TRBJ2-7|.
CASSPQTSATYEQYF
TGTGCCAGCAGTCCCCAGACTAGCGCGACCTACGAGCAGTACTTC
>.|TRBV3-1/TRBV3-2|TRBJ2-7|.
CASSLEGGLSYEQYF
TGTGCCAGCAGCCTGGAGGGGGGACTTTCCTACGAGCAGTACTTC
>.|TRBV12-2|TRBJ2-7|.
CASRLPAGTFSYEQYF
TGTGCAAGTCGCTTACCAGCGGGCACCTTCTCCTACGAGCAGTACTTC
>TRBD1|TRBV6-2/TRBV6-3|TRBJ1-2|.
CASSTRGQGVDGYTF
TGTGCCAGCAGTACTCGCGGACAGGGGGTTGATGGCTACACCTTC
>TRBD1|TRBV15|TRBJ1-1|once
CATRTGGTEAFF
TGTGCCACCAGGACAGGGGGCACTGAAGCTTTCTTT
>.|TRBV30|TRBJ1-2|.
CAWSDRVGGYTF
TGTGCCTGGAGTGACAGGGTGGGCGGCTACACCTTC
>.|TRBV9|TRBJ1-1|once
CASSPVNTEAFF
TGTGCCAGCAGTCCGGTGAACACTGAAGCTTTCTTT
>.|TRBV14|TRBJ2-5|.
CASSWNFGEETQYF
TGTGCCAGCAGCTGGAATTTCGGTGAAGAGACCCAGTACTTC